This T cell receptor beta chain emerged from a study of cytomegalovirus exposure and HLA in healthy donors. General study points: Confirmation in vitro established that a few CMV-associated chains were specific for CMV antigens. In a later analysis, TCR beta V- and J-gene trimming showed a link to a missense DCLRE1C variant.

The CDR3 loop spans 15 amino acids. Trimming took off 0 bases at V and 6 bases at J, with 14 bases between the two ends. Germline assignment: CDR1 SGHNT and CDR2 YYREEE (reference sequence). Turning to this clone: The antigen remains undetermined.

Nominal health characterized the donors when sampled, though unrecorded immune exposures were likely. The PCR contained 60 Vbeta and 13 Jbeta primers. In the source study's methods: In a later analysis, of around 85 million unique beta chains, approximately 10 million appeared in at least two donors. TCRdb's copy holds only in-frame clones and misses some; the assay was immunoSEQ multiplex PCR. V, J and clone size were drawn from that table, and D and trimming were deduced from the DNA. The sample consists of approximately 100,000 clones, around two thirds of them appearing once. Specimen: PBMCs. This clonotype was sampled from a man younger than 40 in good health and CMV-seropositive. The chain uses TRBV5-4 and TRBJ2-3; D is unresolved. Written as DNA, the CDR3 is TGTGCCAGCAGCTTGGGAGGAGTAGCAGCGGATACGCAGTATTTT. Its translation: CASSLGGVAADTQYF. The full variable domain, rest sourced from reference TRBV5-4 and TRBJ2-3, is ETGVTQSPTHLIKTRGQQVTLRCSSQSGHNTVSWYQQALGQGPQFIFQYYREEENGRGNFPPRFSGLQFPNYSSELNVNALELDDSALYLCASSLGGVAADTQYFGPGTRLTVL.